This T cell receptor (beta chain) was sequenced during a study of blood T cell repertoires in COVID-19. Study overall: Collection of acute and convalescent COVID-19 samples took place in the United States, Italy and Spain. From T cells, B-cell-depleted T cells, or PBMCs came the material, which was cDNA or gDNA.

Methods used by the authors: Cell counts per sample came from amplifying reference gene primers. Assay used: immunoSEQ multiplex PCR; TCRdb lists only in-frame clones, some missing. That table supplies the V and J calls and clone size; D and trimming were determined from the DNA. Found here are around 250,000 clones, around four fifths of them singletons; the top ten hold approximately 1.9%. The germline CDR1 and CDR2 sequences are KGHSH and LQKENI. Trimming pared 3 bases from V and 8 bases from J, leaving 20 bases between. The CDR3 totals 16 residues. The chain combines TRBV18 with TRBJ1-5, with a possible D match to TRBD1 (5 bases). The sample comprised peripheral blood. The sequence was obtained from a woman of 80 years or more with acute or convalescent COVID-19. The CDR3 loop reads CASSPQPNGGVEPQHF. The CDR3 nucleotides are TGTGCCAGCTCACCCCAACCGAACGGGGGTGTTGAGCCCCAGCATTTT.